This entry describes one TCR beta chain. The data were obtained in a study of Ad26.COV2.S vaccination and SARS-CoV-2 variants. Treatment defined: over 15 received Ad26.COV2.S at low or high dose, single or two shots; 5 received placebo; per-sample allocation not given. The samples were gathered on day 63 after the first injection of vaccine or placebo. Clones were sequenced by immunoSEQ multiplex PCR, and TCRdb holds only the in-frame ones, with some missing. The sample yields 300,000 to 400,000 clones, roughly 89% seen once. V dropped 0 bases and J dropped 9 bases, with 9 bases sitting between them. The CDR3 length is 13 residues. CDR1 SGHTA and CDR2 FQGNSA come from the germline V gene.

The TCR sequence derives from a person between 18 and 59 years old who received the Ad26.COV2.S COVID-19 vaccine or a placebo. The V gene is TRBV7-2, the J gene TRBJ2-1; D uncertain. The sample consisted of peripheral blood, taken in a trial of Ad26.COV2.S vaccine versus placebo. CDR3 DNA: TGTGCCAGCAGCTTAGCCAGTAGTAGTGAGCAGTTCTTC. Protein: CASSLASSSEQFF.